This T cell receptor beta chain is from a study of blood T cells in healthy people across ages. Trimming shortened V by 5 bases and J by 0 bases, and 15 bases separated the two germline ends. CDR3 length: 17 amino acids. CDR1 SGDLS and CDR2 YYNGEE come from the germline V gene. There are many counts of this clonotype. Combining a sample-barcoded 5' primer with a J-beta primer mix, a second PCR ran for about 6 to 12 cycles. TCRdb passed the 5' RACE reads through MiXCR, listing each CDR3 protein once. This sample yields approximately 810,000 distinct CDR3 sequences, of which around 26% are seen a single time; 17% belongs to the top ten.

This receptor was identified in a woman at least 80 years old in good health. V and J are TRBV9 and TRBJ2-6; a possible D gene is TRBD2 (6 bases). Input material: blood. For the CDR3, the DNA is TGTGCCAGCAGTGAGGCTAGCGCAAGCTCTGGGGCCAACGTCCTGACTTTC. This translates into CASSEASASSGANVLTF.